This record concerns one TCR beta chain sequence. What it binds is unknown. Sequenced by immunoSEQ multiplex PCR; TCRdb stores in-frame clones only, minus some. In all, the sample yields over 120,000 clones. The data were taken from a study of T cell responses to AZD1222 COVID-19 vaccine. Notes on the study in general: Only a handful of AZD1222 recipients tested seropositive at baseline. Nearly half of spike-specific TCRs reportedly target unmutated variant regions. Repertoire sampling happened only post peak T cell response. At 160-218 and 743-854, vaccine-associated CD4 TCRs were dominant, and they spanned spike.

CDR1 is MDHEN and CDR2 is SYDVKM in the germline V gene. V was trimmed by 4 bases and J by 2 bases, leaving 12 bases between them. The CDR3 totals 15 residues. The gene calls are TRBV28 and TRBJ1-5, with TRBD1 as a possible D gene (5 bases). Sequencing was carried out using peripheral blood. The clonotype originates from an adult in good health. Written as DNA, the CDR3 is TGTGCCAGCAGTTCCCAGGGCGGGGGCAATCAGCCCCAGCATTTT. Protein: CASSSQGGGNQPQHF.